Below, 6 T cell receptor beta chains from the same sample are listed, as sequenced in a study of blood T cell repertoires in COVID-19. Generated by immunoSEQ multiplex PCR, the TCRdb table keeps only in-frame clones and is missing some. Among more than 130,000 clones, 84% were seen once, and the ten largest hold 8% to 10%. Sequences were obtained from peripheral blood. All receptors derive from a woman aged 80 or over in a cohort sampled during active or convalescent COVID-19.

The chain carries TRBV19 and TRBJ2-1, with 11 bases matching TRBD2. J lost 7 bases, V lost 3 bases, and 11 bases had no gene match. The CDR3 consists of 17 residues. From germline, CDR1 is LNHDA and CDR2 SQIVND (reference sequence). The CDR3 reads CASSILIAGGITNEQFF. Written as DNA, the CDR3 is TGTGCCAGTAGTATTCTAATAGCGGGGGGGATAACTAATGAGCAGTTCTTC.

The CDR3 sequence is CASSTRTGPTRPSVVRSKNIQYF. The CDR3 nucleotides are TGTGCCAGCAGCACACGGACAGGGCCGACTCGTCCTTCTGTCGTCCGTTCCAAAAACATTCAGTACTTC. The chain joins TRBV21-1 to TRBJ2-4; TRBD1 is taken as the D call from the table, unchecked against the DNA. TRBV21-1 represents a pseudogene. The CDR3 has 23 amino acids.

This chain uses TRBV6-2 or TRBV6-3 with TRBJ1-1, with D hard to call. Germline CDR1 is MNHEY and CDR2 is SVGEGT. Trimming removed 5 bases from V and 2 bases from J, with 9 bases in between. The CDR3 consists of 13 residues. The CDR3 spells CASSNSKNTEAFF. Here the CDR3 DNA reads TGTGCCAGCAGTAATTCTAAAAACACTGAAGCTTTCTTT.

J is TRBJ2-7 and V is TRBV18; 7 bases agree with TRBD1. The CDR3 consists of 16 residues. The germline V gene has CDR1 KGHSH and CDR2 LQKENI. Trimming cost V 2 bases and J 9 bases; bases outside gene matches: 16. CDR3 protein: CASSPSRDRVYLVQYF. The CDR3 DNA reads as TGTGCCAGCTCACCATCCCGCGACAGGGTTTATTTGGTGCAGTACTTC. The full variable domain, with the rest looked up from reference TRBV18 and TRBJ2-7, is NAGVMQNPRHLVRRRGQEARLRCSPMKGHSHVYWYRQLPEEGLKFMVYLQKENIIDESGMPKERFSAEFPKEGPSILRIQQVVRGDSAAYFCASSPSRDRVYLVQYFGPGTRLTVT.

The rearrangement joins TRBV5-8 to TRBJ1-1; 10 nucleotides align to TRBD1. CDR3 size: 17 residues. With V trimmed by 4 bases and J by 3 bases, 12 bases remained unmatched. CDR1 SGHTS and CDR2 YDEGEE come from the germline V gene. The DNA for the CDR3 is TGTGCCAGCAGCGTAGACAGGGGGCGCGGTCCGGACACTGAAGCTTTCTTT. This gives the protein CASSVDRGRGPDTEAFF. Complete variable domain (other parts from reference TRBV5-8 and TRBJ1-1): EAGVTQSPTHLIKTRGQQATLRCSPISGHTSVYWYQQALGLGLQFLLWYDEGEERNRGNFPPRFSGRQFPNYSSELNVNALELEDSALYLCASSVDRGRGPDTEAFFGQGTRLTVV.

V and J are TRBV4-1 and TRBJ2-1, with no clear D. The CDR3 totals 13 residues. CDR1 is MGHRA, CDR2 YSYEKL, per germline. The V end was cut by 1 base, the J end by 9 bases, with 10 bases between. CDR3 sequence: CASSQVVYLEQFF. Written as DNA, the CDR3 is TGCGCCAGCAGCCAAGTAGTTTACCTTGAGCAGTTCTTC.